This TCR beta chain was sequenced for a study of T cell responses to AZD1222 COVID-19 vaccine. Only in-frame clones appear in the TCRdb table, and some are missing; sequencing was by immunoSEQ multiplex PCR. This table has about 82,000 clones, about 87% appearing once. Trimming took off 3 bases at V and 7 bases at J, with 18 bases between the two ends. Germline V lookup: CDR1 GTSNPN, CDR2 SVGIG (reference sequence). CDR3 length: 14 residues. Findings and limits, study-wide: Repertoires were obtained only post-peak T cell response.

This clone has only a few counts. No antigen is known for it. The receptor was isolated from an adult in good health. This chain connects TRBV30 to TRBJ1-2, with D possibly being TRBD1 (6 bases). Sample: peripheral blood, taken on day 0 of AZD1222 vaccination. Here the CDR3 DNA reads TGTGCCTGGAGCCGATCGGGGGGGGCTGTTGGCTACACCTTC. It encodes CAWSRSGGAVGYTF.